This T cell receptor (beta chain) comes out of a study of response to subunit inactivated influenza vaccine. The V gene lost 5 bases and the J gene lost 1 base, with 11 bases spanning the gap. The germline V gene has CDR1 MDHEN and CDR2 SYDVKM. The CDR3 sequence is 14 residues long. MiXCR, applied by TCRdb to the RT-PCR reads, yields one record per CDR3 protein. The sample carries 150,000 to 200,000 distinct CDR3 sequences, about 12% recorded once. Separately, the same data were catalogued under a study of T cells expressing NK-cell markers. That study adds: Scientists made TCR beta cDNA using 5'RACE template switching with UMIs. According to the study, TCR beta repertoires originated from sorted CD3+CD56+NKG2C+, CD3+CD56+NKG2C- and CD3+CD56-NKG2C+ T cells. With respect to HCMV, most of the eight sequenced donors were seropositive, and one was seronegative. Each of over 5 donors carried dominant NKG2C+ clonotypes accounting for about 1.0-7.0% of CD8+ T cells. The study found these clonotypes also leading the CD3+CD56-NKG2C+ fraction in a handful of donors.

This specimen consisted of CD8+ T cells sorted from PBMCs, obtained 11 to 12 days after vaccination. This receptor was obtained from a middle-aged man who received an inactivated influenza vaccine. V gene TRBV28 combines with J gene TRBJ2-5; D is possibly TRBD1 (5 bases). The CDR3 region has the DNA TGTGCCAGCAGTCCGACAGCTACCCAAGAGACCCAGTACTTC. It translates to CASSPTATQETQYF.